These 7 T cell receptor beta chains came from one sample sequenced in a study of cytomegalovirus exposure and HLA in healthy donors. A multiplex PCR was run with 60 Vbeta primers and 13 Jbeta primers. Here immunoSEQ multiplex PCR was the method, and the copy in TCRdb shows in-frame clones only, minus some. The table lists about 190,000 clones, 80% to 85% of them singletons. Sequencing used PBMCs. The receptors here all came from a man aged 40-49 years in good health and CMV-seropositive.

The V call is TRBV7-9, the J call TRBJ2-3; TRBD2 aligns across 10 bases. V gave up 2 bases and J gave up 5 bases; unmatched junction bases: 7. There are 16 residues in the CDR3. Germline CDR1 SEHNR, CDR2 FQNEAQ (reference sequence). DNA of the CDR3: TGTGCCAGCAGCTTAAACCTCGGACTAGCGGTAGATACGCAGTATTTT. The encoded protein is CASSLNLGLAVDTQYF.

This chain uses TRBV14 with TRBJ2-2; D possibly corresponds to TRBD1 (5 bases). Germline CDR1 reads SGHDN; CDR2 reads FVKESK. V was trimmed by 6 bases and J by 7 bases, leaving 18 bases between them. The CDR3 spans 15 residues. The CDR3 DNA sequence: TGTGCCAGCAGTCCTCCAGGGCGGTTGGTCGGGGAGCTGTTTTTT. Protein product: CASSPPGRLVGELFF. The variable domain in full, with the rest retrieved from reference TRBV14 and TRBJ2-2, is EAGVTQFPSHSVIEKGQTVTLRCDPISGHDNLYWYRRVMGKEIKFLLHFVKESKQDESGMPNNRFLAERTGGTYSTLKVQPAELEDSGVYFCASSPPGRLVGELFFGEGSRLTVL.

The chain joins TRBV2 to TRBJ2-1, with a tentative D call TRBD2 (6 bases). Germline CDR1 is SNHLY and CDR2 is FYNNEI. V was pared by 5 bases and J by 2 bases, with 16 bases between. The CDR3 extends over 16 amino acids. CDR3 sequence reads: CASSLSAGNTYNEQFF. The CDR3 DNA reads TGTGCCAGCAGTTTGTCGGCGGGGAATACCTACAATGAGCAGTTCTTC.

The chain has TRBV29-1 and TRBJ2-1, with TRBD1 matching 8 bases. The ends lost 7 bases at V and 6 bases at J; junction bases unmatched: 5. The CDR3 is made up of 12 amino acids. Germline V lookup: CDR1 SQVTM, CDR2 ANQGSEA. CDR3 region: CSAATGVNEQFF. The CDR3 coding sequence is TGCAGCGCAGCGACAGGGGTCAATGAGCAGTTCTTC.

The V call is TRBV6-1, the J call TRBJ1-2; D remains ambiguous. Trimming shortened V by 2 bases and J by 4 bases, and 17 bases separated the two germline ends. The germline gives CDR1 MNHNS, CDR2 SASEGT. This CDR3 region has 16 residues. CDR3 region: CASSERSTEITYGYTF. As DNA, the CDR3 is TGTGCCAGCAGTGAACGATCCACAGAGATAACCTATGGCTACACCTTC.

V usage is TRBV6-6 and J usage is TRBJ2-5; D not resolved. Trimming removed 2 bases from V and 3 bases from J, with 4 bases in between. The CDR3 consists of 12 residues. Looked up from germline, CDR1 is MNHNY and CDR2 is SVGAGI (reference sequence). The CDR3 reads CASSYVKETQYF. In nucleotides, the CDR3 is TGTGCCAGCAGTTACGTAAAAGAGACCCAGTACTTC.

The CDR3 nucleotides read TGTGCCAGCAGCTTAGAGGTGACAGGGGGCTGGTACGAGCAGTACTTC. It encodes CASSLEVTGGWYEQYF. The V gene is TRBV7-6, the J gene TRBJ2-7, with 10 bases fitting TRBD1. V lost 1 base and J lost 4; bases outside the gene matches: 7. Germline CDR1 is SGHVS and CDR2 is FNYEAQ. There are 16 residues in the CDR3. Drawing the rest from reference TRBV7-6 and TRBJ2-7, the complete variable domain is GAGVSQSPRYKVTKRGQDVALRCDPISGHVSLYWYRQALGQGPEFLTYFNYEAQQDKSGLPNDRFSAERPEGSISTLTIQRTEQRDSAMYRCASSLEVTGGWYEQYFGPGTRLTVT.